The source of this T cell receptor (beta chain) is a study of blood T cell repertoires in COVID-19. Looking at the study overall: T cells, B-cell-depleted T cells, or PBMCs supplied cDNA or gDNA.

Trimming removed 3 bases at V and 3 bases at J, with 18 bases between. The CDR3 is 17 amino acids. Germline values: CDR1 MDHEN, CDR2 SYDVKM. The table came from immunoSEQ multiplex PCR; TCRdb's copy has only in-frame clones and leaves some out. Seen here are hundreds of thousands of clones, roughly 86% observed once, and the top ten hold around 8%. V and J are TRBV28 and TRBJ1-5; possibly TRBD1 for D (6 bases). The TCR sequence derives from a woman in her forties or fifties who had recovered from COVID-19. Input material: peripheral blood. The CDR3 protein is CASSFPQGRDINQPQHF. CDR3 coding DNA: TGTGCCAGCAGTTTTCCACAGGGTCGGGATATCAATCAGCCCCAGCATTTT.